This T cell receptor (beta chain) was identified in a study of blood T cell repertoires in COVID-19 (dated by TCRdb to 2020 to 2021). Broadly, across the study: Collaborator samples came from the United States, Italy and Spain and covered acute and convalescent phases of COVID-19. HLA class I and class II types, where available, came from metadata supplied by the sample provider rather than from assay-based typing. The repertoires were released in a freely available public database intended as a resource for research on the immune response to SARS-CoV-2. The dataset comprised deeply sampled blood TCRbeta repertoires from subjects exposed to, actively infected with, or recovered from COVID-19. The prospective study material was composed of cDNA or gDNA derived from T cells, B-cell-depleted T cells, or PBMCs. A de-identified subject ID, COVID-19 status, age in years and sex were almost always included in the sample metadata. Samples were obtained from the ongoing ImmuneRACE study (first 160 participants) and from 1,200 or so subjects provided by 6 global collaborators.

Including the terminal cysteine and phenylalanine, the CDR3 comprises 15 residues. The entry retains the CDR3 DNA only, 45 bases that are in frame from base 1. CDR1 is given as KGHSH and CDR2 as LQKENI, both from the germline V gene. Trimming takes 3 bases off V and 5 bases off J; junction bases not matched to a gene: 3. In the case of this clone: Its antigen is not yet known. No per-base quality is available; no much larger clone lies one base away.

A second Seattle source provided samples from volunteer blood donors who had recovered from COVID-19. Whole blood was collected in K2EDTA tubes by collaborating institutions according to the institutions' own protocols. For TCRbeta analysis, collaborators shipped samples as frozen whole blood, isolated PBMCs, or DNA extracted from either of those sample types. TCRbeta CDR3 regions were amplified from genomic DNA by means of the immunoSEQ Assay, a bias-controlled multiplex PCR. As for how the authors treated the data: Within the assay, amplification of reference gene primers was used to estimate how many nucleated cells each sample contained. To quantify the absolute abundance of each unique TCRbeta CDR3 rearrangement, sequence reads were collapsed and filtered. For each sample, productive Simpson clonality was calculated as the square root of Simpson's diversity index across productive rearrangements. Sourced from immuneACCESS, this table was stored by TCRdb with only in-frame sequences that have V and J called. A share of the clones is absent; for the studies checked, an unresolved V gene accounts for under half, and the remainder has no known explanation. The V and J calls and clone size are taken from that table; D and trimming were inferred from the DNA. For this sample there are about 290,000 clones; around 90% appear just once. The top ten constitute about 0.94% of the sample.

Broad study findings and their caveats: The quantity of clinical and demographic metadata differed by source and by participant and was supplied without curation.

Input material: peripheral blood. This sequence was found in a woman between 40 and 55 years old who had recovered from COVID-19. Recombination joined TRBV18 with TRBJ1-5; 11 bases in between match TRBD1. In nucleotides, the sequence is TGTGCCAGCTCACCGTCGGGACAGGGGGATCAGCCCCAGCATTTT. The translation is CASSPSGQGDQPQHF.